The 22 T cell receptor beta chains listed next were all sequenced from one sample in a study of blood T cells in healthy people across ages. A second about 7 to 11 cycle PCR used barcoded and J-beta primers. In TCRdb, the 5' RACE reads were re-called with MiXCR into one record per CDR3 protein. This table has over 950,000 distinct CDR3 sequences, about 53% appearing once. Sequenced sample: blood. The receptors shown here come from a woman aged 55-70 years in good health.

A few counts support this clonotype. The chain combines TRBV12-3 or TRBV12-4 with TRBJ2-1, with D unresolved. With 5 bases removed from V and 5 bases from J, the gap between germline ends came to 7 bases. The CDR3 is 12 residues long. The CDR3 DNA follows: TGTGCCAGCAGTCCCCGGAACAATGAGCAGTTCTTC. Its protein is CASSPRNNEQFF.

The rearrangement joins TRBV6-2 or TRBV6-3 to TRBJ2-1; D call uncertain. Germline CDR1 reads MNHEY; CDR2 reads SVGEGT. The CDR3 covers 13 residues. Trimming shortened V by 3 bases and J by 7 bases, and 10 bases separated the two germline ends. In nucleotides, the CDR3 is TGTGCCAGCAGTTATGGTGGAAGGAATGAGCAGTTCTTC. Translation gives CASSYGGRNEQFF.

The rearrangement joins TRBV28 to TRBJ2-5, with 9 bases that match TRBD1. With the DNA end fitting TRBJ2-7 better, the J assignment may be wrong. CDR3 length equals 14 residues. Germline V gene data show CDR1 as MDHEN and CDR2 as SYDVKM. In DNA form, the CDR3 reads TGTGCCAGCAGTTTACCAGGACAGGGGATCGAGCAGTACTTC. The encoded protein is CASSLPGQGIEQYF.

This clonotype was observed a handful of times. This chain uses TRBV11-2 with TRBJ2-1, with TRBD2 matching over 10 bases. The trim removed 2 bases at V and 7 bases at J, leaving 8 bases unmatched. The CDR3 contains 16 residues. Germline CDR1 and CDR2: SGHAT and FQNNGV. CDR3 nucleotides: TGTGCCAGCAGCTTAAGGGCTAGCGGGAGACAAAATGAGCAGTTCTTC. Its translation: CASSLRASGRQNEQFF.

The chain employs TRBV29-1 and TRBJ1-2; 8 bases line up with TRBD1. Germline V gives CDR1 SQVTM, CDR2 ANQGSEA. V lost 7 bases to trimming and J lost 6 bases; unmatched junction nucleotides: 7. The CDR3 runs to 12 residues. CDR3 sequence reads: CSAGQGTHGYTF. Written as DNA, the CDR3 is TGCAGCGCCGGACAGGGAACACATGGCTACACCTTC. The complete variable domain, with remaining parts taken from reference TRBV29-1 and TRBJ1-2, reads SAVISQKPSRDICQRGTSLTIQCQVDSQVTMMFWYRQQPGQSLTLIATANQGSEATYESGFVIDKFPISRPNLTFSTLTVSNMSPEDSSIYLCSAGQGTHGYTFGSGTRLTVV.

A word on this clonotype: A read error may explain this, as a much larger clone is one base away. The rearrangement links TRBV5-1 to TRBJ2-5; D unclear. The CDR3 is 13 residues long. CDR1 SGHRS and CDR2 YFSETQ come from the germline V gene. This chain's CDR3 is CAGSVRTKETQYF. The CDR3, as DNA: TGCGCCGGCAGCGTCCGAACCAAAGAGACCCAGTACTTC.

CDR3 sequence (DNA): TGTGCCACCAGCAGAGATCCTGGGGACCAAGAGACCCAGTACTTC. Its translation: CATSRDPGDQETQYF. This chain uses TRBV15 with TRBJ2-5; no firm D call. Between the trimmed V and J ends, which lost 0 bases and 0 bases, there was a span of 8 bases. The CDR3 covers 15 residues. From germline, CDR1 is LNHNV and CDR2 YYDKDF (reference sequence).

The J gene is TRBJ2-3, the V gene TRBV7-2; 7 bases map to TRBD2. The trim removed 5 bases at V and 2 bases at J, leaving 7 bases unmatched. The CDR3 is 15 residues long. Germline CDR1 reads SGHTA; CDR2 reads FQGNSA. The chain's CDR3 is CASSIPGLTTDTQYF. In nucleotides, the CDR3 is TGTGCCAGCAGCATACCGGGACTAACCACAGATACGCAGTATTTT.

The genes are TRBV4-1 and TRBJ2-7; 10 positions agree with TRBD2. Germline assignment: CDR1 MGHRA and CDR2 YSYEKL. The ends lost 1 base at V and 1 base at J; junction bases unmatched: 10. The CDR3 contains 18 residues. CDR3 in DNA: TGCGCCAGCAGCCAAGTCTGGACCGGGACTAGCGTTTCCTACGAGCAGTACTTC. It encodes CASSQVWTGTSVSYEQYF.

The chain is built from TRBV18 and TRBJ2-7; unclear D gene. CDR1 KGHSH and CDR2 LQKENI come from the germline V gene. The V end lost 3 bases, the J end lost 6 bases, and 12 bases lay between the germline ends. The CDR3 covers 13 residues. CDR3 coding DNA: TGTGCCAGCTCACCGGCACAGTTTAGCGAGCAGTACTTC. Amino acid sequence: CASSPAQFSEQYF.

This clonotype was detected a few times. The chain is built from TRBV29-1 and TRBJ1-1, with TRBD1 matching over 9 bases. Trimming at V came to 6 bases and at J to 5 bases, leaving 10 bases not matched to a gene. This CDR3 region has 14 residues. The germline CDR1 and CDR2 sequences are SQVTM and ANQGSEA. This chain's CDR3 is CSVSTGGVGTEAFF. Here the CDR3 DNA reads TGCAGCGTGTCGACAGGGGGAGTAGGAACTGAAGCTTTCTTT.

The chain is built from TRBV11-2 and TRBJ2-1; no clear D. Trimming left V 3 bases short and J 6 bases short, with 15 bases between. The CDR3 has 15 amino acids. Per the germline V gene, CDR1 is SGHAT and CDR2 is FQNNGV. DNA for the CDR3: TGTGCCAGCAGCTTCCAACCTAACCCCTTCAATGAGCAGTTCTTC. Its translation: CASSFQPNPFNEQFF.

This rearrangement joins TRBV5-5 to TRBJ2-7; perhaps TRBD1 as D (8 bases). V lost 4 bases and J lost 2, with 16 bases in between. Germline assignment: CDR1 SGHKS and CDR2 YYEKEE (reference sequence). The CDR3 extends over 15 amino acids. CDR3 amino acids: CASSLKRDRTYEQYF. Here the CDR3 DNA reads TGTGCCAGCAGCCTAAAGCGGGACAGGACCTACGAGCAGTACTTC.

J is TRBJ1-2 and V is TRBV20-1; weak D call: TRBD1 (6 bases). V lost 3 bases and J lost 8, with 10 bases in between. CDR1 and CDR2 (germline): DFQATT, SNEGSKA (reference sequence). The CDR3 loop spans 11 amino acids. The CDR3 here is CSARGRGGYTF. DNA for the CDR3: TGCAGTGCTAGGGGCAGGGGAGGCTACACCTTC.

The rearrangement links TRBV24-1 to TRBJ2-3; TRBD1 agrees at 8 bases. The germline V gene has CDR1 KGHDR and CDR2 SFDVKD. This CDR3 contains 16 residues. The V and J ends lost 4 bases and 0 bases, in that order; junction bases with no gene match: 5. CDR3 region: CATSDPGQGSTDTQYF. CDR3 coding DNA: TGTGCCACCAGTGACCCAGGACAGGGCAGCACAGATACGCAGTATTTT.

The chain recombines TRBV5-1 with TRBJ2-5, with 10 bases lining up with TRBD2. Germline V gene data show CDR1 as SGHRS and CDR2 as YFSETQ. V shed 4 bases and J 5 bases; nucleotides not matched to a gene: 8. This CDR3 has 15 amino acids. The CDR3 DNA reads as TGCGCCAGCAGCAGAAGTCTAGCGGGAGAGGAGACCCAGTACTTC. Translation gives CASSRSLAGEETQYF.

This clonotype has more than one count but fewer than ten. The rearrangement links TRBV12-3 or TRBV12-4 to TRBJ2-1; D uncertain. The CDR3 contains 14 residues. V dropped 6 bases and J dropped 3 bases, with 12 bases sitting between them. CDR3 bases: TGTGCCAGCAGCCCCCGGTTGGGCTACAATGAGCAGTTCTTC. Protein sequence: CASSPRLGYNEQFF.

The V gene is TRBV7-9, the J gene TRBJ2-7, with TRBD2 matching 10 bases. V trimming: 5 bases; J trimming: 0 bases; junction bases outside the gene matches: 10. The CDR3 runs to 17 residues. Germline lookup yields CDR1 SEHNR and CDR2 FQNEAQ (reference sequence). DNA for the CDR3: TGTGCCAGCAGCCCTCTAGCGGGAGAATATTTCTCCTACGAGCAGTACTTC. It translates to CASSPLAGEYFSYEQYF.

J is TRBJ1-5 and V is TRBV3-1; 8 positions match TRBD1. Germline lookup yields CDR1 LGHDT and CDR2 YNNKEL (reference sequence). This CDR3 comprises 18 residues. The V and J ends lost 0 bases and 3 bases, in that order; junction bases with no gene match: 10. This CDR3 reads CASSQEGRTGTFNQPQHF. The DNA of the CDR3 is TGTGCCAGCAGCCAAGAAGGAAGGACAGGGACTTTCAATCAGCCCCAGCATTTT.

The rearrangement uses TRBV15 and TRBJ1-5, with no clear D. CDR3 length equals 13 residues. V lost 5 bases to trimming and J lost 4 bases, with 9 bases between them. Germline CDR1 is LNHNV and CDR2 is YYDKDF (reference sequence). CDR3 sequence: CATSARGNQPQHF. The CDR3 bases are TGTGCCACCAGCGCCAGAGGGAATCAGCCCCAGCATTTT.

The chain uses TRBV4-3 and TRBJ2-1; 7 positions agree with TRBD2. The CDR3 extends over 16 amino acids. V was pared by 3 bases and J by 2 bases, with 7 bases of the junction left unmatched. From germline, CDR1 is LGHNA and CDR2 YSLEER. CDR3 coding DNA: TGCGCCAGCAGCCAGACTAATGGGGGGGCCTACAATGAGCAGTTCTTC. Its translation: CASSQTNGGAYNEQFF.

This sequence joins TRBV20-1 and TRBJ2-1, with 12 positions matching TRBD2. CDR1 is DFQATT and CDR2 is SNEGSKA in the germline V gene (reference sequence). This CDR3 comprises 13 residues. The ends lost 4 bases at V and 9 bases at J; junction bases unmatched: 4. CDR3 loop: CSAKGTSGSEQFF. The CDR3 region has the DNA TGCAGTGCTAAGGGGACTAGCGGGTCTGAGCAGTTCTTC.